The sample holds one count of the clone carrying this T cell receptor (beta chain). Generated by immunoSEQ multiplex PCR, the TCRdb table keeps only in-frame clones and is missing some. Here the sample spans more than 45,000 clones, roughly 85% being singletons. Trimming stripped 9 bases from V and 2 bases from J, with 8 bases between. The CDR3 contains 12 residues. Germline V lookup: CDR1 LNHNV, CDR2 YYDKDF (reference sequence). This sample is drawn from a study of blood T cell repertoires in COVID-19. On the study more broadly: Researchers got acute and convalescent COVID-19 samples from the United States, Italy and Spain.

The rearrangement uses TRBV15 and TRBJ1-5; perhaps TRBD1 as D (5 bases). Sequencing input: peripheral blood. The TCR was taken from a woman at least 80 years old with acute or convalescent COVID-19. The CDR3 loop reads CATGEGNQPQHF. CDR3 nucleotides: TGTGCCACAGGGGAGGGCAATCAGCCCCAGCATTTT.